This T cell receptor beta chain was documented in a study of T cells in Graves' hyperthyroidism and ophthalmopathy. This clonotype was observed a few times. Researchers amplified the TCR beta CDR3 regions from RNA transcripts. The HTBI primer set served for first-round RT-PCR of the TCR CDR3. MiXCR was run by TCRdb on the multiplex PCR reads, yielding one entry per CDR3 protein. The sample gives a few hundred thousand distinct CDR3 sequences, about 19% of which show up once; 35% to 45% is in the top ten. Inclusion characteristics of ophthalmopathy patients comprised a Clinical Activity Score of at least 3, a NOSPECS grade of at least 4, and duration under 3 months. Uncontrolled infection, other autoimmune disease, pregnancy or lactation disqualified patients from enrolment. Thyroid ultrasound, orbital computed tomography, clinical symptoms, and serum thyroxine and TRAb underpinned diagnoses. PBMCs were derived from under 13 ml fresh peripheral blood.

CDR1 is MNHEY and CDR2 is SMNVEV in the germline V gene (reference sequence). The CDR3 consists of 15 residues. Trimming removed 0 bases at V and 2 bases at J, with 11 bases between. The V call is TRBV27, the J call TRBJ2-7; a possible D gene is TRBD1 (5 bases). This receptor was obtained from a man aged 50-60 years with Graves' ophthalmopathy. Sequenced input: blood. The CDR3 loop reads CASSLSMSQAYEQYF. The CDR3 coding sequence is TGTGCCAGCAGTTTATCGATGTCACAGGCCTACGAGCAGTACTTC.